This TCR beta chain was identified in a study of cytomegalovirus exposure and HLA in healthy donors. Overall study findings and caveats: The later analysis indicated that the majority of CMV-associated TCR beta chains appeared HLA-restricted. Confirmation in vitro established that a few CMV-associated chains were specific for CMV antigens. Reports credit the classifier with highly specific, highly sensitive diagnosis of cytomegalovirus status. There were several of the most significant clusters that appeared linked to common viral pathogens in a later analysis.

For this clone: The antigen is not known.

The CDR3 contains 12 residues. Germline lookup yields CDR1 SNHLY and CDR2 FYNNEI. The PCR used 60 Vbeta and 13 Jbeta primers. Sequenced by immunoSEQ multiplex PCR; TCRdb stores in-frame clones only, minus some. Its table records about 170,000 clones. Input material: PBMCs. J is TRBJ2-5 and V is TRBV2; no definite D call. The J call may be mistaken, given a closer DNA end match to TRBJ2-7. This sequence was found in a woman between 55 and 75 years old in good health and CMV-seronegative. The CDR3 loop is CASSANRYEQYF. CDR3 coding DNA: TGTGCCAGCAGTGCCAACAGATACGAGCAGTACTTC.